One and the same sample provided the 17 T cell receptor beta chains below, sequenced in a study of T cells after yellow fever vaccination. TCRdb called the 5' RACE reads again in MiXCR, with one record for every CDR3 protein. The table has about 68,000 distinct CDR3 sequences, approximately 7% seen once. This sample comprised CD8+ T cells sorted from PBMCs, obtained roughly 45 days after the first yellow fever vaccination. The receptors come from a young man who received the YFV17D yellow fever vaccine.

The chain uses TRBV19 and TRBJ2-3; D is undetermined. V gave up 9 bases and J gave up 2 bases, with 12 bases separating them. This CDR3 is 13 amino acids long. Germline V CDR1 and CDR2: LNHDA, SQIVND (reference sequence). The CDR3, as DNA: TGTGCCAGCGTCCCAGAGAACACAGATACGCAGTATTTT. It translates to CASVPENTDTQYF.

This clonotype was found many times. This sequence joins TRBV30 and TRBJ2-1; no reliable D call. Trimming shortened V by 1 base and J by 4 bases, and 17 bases separated the two germline ends. CDR1 is GTSNPN, CDR2 SVGIG, per germline (reference sequence). The CDR3 consists of 16 residues. The CDR3 DNA sequence: TGTGCCTGGAGTGCAGAGGACCCCAGGACGTACAATGAGCAGTTCTTC. Encoded protein: CAWSAEDPRTYNEQFF.

This clonotype was seen at least ten times. The rearrangement joins TRBV7-2 to TRBJ1-6; TRBD1 might be the D (6 bases). V lost 4 bases, J lost 7 bases, and 17 bases lay in between. The CDR3 has 16 amino acids. CDR1 and CDR2 (germline): SGHTA, FQGNSA. In DNA form, the CDR3 reads TGTGCCAGCAGCTGGGAGTTGGGGGGGCTGAATTCACCCCTCCACTTT. Amino acids: CASSWELGGLNSPLHF.

J is TRBJ2-1 and V is TRBV4-2, with D possibly being TRBD2 (5 bases). Germline lookup yields CDR1 LGHNA and CDR2 YNFKEQ. The CDR3 consists of 13 residues. The V end lost 0 bases, the J end lost 12 bases, and 12 bases lay between the germline ends. The CDR3 DNA is TGTGCCAGCAGCCAAGATGAGCGGTCACGGCAGTTCTTC. It yields the protein CASSQDERSRQFF.

This clonotype was counted between two and nine times. The chain is built from TRBV6-5 and TRBJ2-2, with a possible D match to TRBD1 (5 bases). Germline V gene data show CDR1 as MNHEY and CDR2 as SVGAGI. V lost 0 bases, J lost 6 bases, and 11 bases lay in between. CDR3 length: 15 residues. CDR3 sequence: CASSYSRGAAGELFF. The CDR3 DNA follows: TGTGCCAGCAGTTACTCAAGGGGTGCCGCCGGGGAGCTGTTTTTT.

The table lists this clonotype with many counts. This chain joins TRBV5-1 and TRBJ2-7, with TRBD1 identical over 9 bases. From germline, CDR1 is SGHRS and CDR2 YFSETQ. This CDR3 spans 14 amino acids. The junction had 4 bases not matched to a gene; V was cut back by 4 bases and J by 2 bases. The CDR3 region has the DNA TGCGCCAGCAGCGACCGGGACAGGGCCTACGAGCAGTACTTC. Protein sequence: CASSDRDRAYEQYF.

The CDR3 DNA sequence: TGTGCCAGCAGTAAGGGACAGGGGGCACAGCCCCAGCATTTT. Translated: CASSKGQGAQPQHF. V is TRBV6-1 and J is TRBJ1-5; 12 nucleotides line up with TRBD1. With V trimmed by 5 bases and J by 7 bases, 3 bases remained unmatched. This CDR3 is built from 14 residues. Germline CDR1 is MNHNS and CDR2 is SASEGT.

This rearrangement joins TRBV11-2 to TRBJ2-2; 15 bases line up with TRBD2. The CDR3 totals 17 residues. V shed 5 bases, J shed 6 bases, and the junction held 7 bases outside the gene matches. Germline V lookup: CDR1 SGHAT, CDR2 FQNNGV. The CDR3: CASSTGLAGGPPGELFF. The CDR3 coding sequence is TGTGCCAGCAGCACTGGACTAGCGGGGGGGCCACCCGGGGAGCTGTTTTTT.

The chain combines TRBV4-1 with TRBJ2-1; D assignment may be TRBD1 or TRBD2 (6 bases each). The ends were cut back, 3 bases at V and 7 bases at J, with 16 bases in the middle. This CDR3 region has 15 residues. Germline CDR1 is MGHRA and CDR2 is YSYEKL. The CDR3 nucleotides are TGCGCCAGCAGCCAGTTCAGTACAGGGAGGAATGAGCAGTTCTTC. Translation: CASSQFSTGRNEQFF.

In this sample, this clonotype turned up many times. The chain is built from TRBV20-1 and TRBJ2-2; D call uncertain. CDR1 is DFQATT and CDR2 is SNEGSKA in the germline V gene (reference sequence). Trimming shortened V by 3 bases and J by 1 base, and 6 bases separated the two germline ends. The CDR3 extends over 13 amino acids. CDR3 in DNA: TGCAGTGCTAGCAGTAAGAACACCGGGGAGCTGTTTTTT. This codes for CSASSKNTGELFF.

The V call is TRBV12-3 or TRBV12-4, the J call TRBJ2-7; D may correspond to TRBD1 or TRBD2 (5 bases each). The CDR3 loop spans 14 amino acids. Trimming pared 5 bases from V and 7 bases from J, leaving 18 bases between. The CDR3 DNA sequence: TGTGCCAGCAGTCCCAGCGGCAGGGCTATTGAGCAGTACGTC. It specifies CASSPSGRAIEQYV.

This clonotype came up many times. The chain has TRBV11-2 and TRBJ2-1; the match to TRBD1 covers 10 bases. Losses at the gene ends were 4 bases for V and 10 bases for J; bases not matched to a gene: 10. This CDR3 is 15 amino acids long. Per the germline V gene, CDR1 is SGHAT and CDR2 is FQNNGV. The CDR3 region is CASSSVGTGEHEQFF. The CDR3 bases are TGTGCCAGCAGCTCAGTCGGGACAGGGGAACACGAGCAGTTCTTC.

This clonotype showed up many times. This chain links TRBV4-1 with TRBJ2-1, with a weak D call TRBD2 (6 bases). Germline V lookup: CDR1 MGHRA, CDR2 YSYEKL. The CDR3 is 16 residues long. V gave up 1 base and J gave up 4 bases, with 14 bases separating them. CDR3 DNA: TGCGCCAGCAGCCAAGTCATGCGGGGAGATTACAATGAGCAGTTCTTC. It translates to CASSQVMRGDYNEQFF.

The chain has TRBV20-1 and TRBJ1-5; D gene unclear. The V gene lost 5 bases and the J gene lost 3 bases, with 11 bases spanning the gap. Germline loops: CDR1 DFQATT, CDR2 SNEGSKA (reference sequence). This CDR3 has 13 residues. The CDR3 reads CSASGGPNQPQHF. Here the CDR3 DNA reads TGCAGTGCTTCAGGCGGGCCCAATCAGCCCCAGCATTTT.

The rearrangement uses TRBV5-1 and TRBJ2-2; the match to TRBD2 covers 7 bases. CDR3 size: 17 residues. Germline V lookup: CDR1 SGHRS, CDR2 YFSETQ. Trimming took 4 bases from V and 1 from J; bases not matched to a gene: 10. CDR3 loop: CASSPREAGRNTGELFF. The CDR3 DNA reads TGCGCCAGCAGCCCTAGGGAAGCGGGACGGAACACCGGGGAGCTGTTTTTT.

Remarks on this clonotype: The junction does not match germline at one end; this may be a read error. The V gene is TRBV20-1, the J gene TRBJ2-5; D is perhaps TRBD1 (5 bases). Germline assignment: CDR1 DFQATT and CDR2 SNEGSKA (reference sequence). The CDR3 has 15 amino acids. In DNA, the CDR3 is TGCTGTGCCTCCTACATAGGGGCCCTTCAAGAGACCCAGTACTTC. It encodes CCASYIGALQETQYF.

This clonotype was seen only once. A read error may explain this, as a much larger clone is one base away. J is TRBJ2-1 and V is TRBV7-3; D possibly corresponds to TRBD1 (5 bases). CDR1 and CDR2 from the germline V gene are SGHTA and FQGTGA. Trimming left V 4 bases short and J 0 bases short, with 10 bases between. CDR3 size: 15 residues. This CDR3 reads CASSSRQSSYNEQFF. The CDR3 coding sequence is TGTGCCAGCAGCTCCCGACAGAGCTCCTACAATGAGCAGTTCTTC.